The source of this T cell receptor beta chain is a study of blood T cell repertoires in COVID-19. Study in general: The United States, Italy and Spain supplied acute and convalescent COVID-19 samples.

Per the original data handling: Reference gene primers were amplified, and this amplification served to estimate nucleated cell counts. Profiled with immunoSEQ multiplex PCR; TCRdb holds only in-frame clones, not every one. V, J and clone size are those of that table, while D and trimming were read from the DNA. The sample contains about 170,000 clones, 70% to 90% of which appear only once. The TCR sequence derives from a man between 45 and 60 years old who had recovered from COVID-19. The sample taken for sequencing was peripheral blood.

CDR3 sequence reads: CASRGGETRSTIYF. In DNA form, the CDR3 reads TGTGCCAGCCGGGGGGGAGAGACCCGAAGCACCATATATTTT. The V call is TRBV6-6, the J call TRBJ1-3; tentatively, D is TRBD1 (5 bases). The CDR3 is 14 amino acids. Germline CDR1 and CDR2: MNHNY and SVGAGI (reference sequence). V shed 8 bases and J shed 9 bases, with 20 bases lying between them.